Sequencing of this T cell receptor (beta chain) was carried out in a study of T cell changes during pregnancy in multiple sclerosis. The CDR3 is 15 residues long. V gave up 0 bases and J gave up 5 bases, with 14 bases separating them. Germline V lookup: CDR1 SGDLS, CDR2 YYNGEE. Using immunoSEQ multiplex PCR, the repertoire was profiled, and TCRdb retains in-frame clones only, with some absent. This table has 9,000 to 15,000 clones, 85% to 95% appearing once. The material was CD4+ T cells from peripheral blood mononuclear cells, obtained before pregnancy. This TCR was sampled from a female donor with multiple sclerosis, enrolled in a pregnancy study. The chain employs TRBV9 and TRBJ1-1; the D gene is possibly TRBD1 (5 bases). CDR3 sequence reads: CASSVEWGAGTEAFF. DNA for the CDR3: TGTGCCAGCAGCGTAGAATGGGGCGCGGGGACTGAAGCTTTCTTT. The full variable domain, its missing parts supplied by reference TRBV9 and TRBJ1-1, is DSGVTQTPKHLITATGQRVTLRCSPRSGDLSVYWYQQSLDQGLQFLIQYYNGEERAKGNILERFSAQQFPDLHSELNLSSLELGDSALYFCASSVEWGAGTEAFFGQGTRLTVV.